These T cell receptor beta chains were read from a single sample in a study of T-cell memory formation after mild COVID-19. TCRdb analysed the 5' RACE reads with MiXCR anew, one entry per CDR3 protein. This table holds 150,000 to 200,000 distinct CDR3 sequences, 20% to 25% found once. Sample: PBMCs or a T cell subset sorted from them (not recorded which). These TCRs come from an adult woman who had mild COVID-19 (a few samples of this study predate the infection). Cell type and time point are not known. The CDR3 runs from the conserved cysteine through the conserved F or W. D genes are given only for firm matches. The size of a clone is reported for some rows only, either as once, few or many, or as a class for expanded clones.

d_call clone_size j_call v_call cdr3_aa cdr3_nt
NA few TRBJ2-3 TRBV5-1 CASSLTGTSTDTQYF TGCGCCAGCAGCTTGACGGGGACTAGCACAGATACGCAGTATTTT
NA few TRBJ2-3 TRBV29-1 CSVEDLQVDTQYF TGCAGCGTTGAAGATCTTCAGGTAGATACGCAGTATTTT
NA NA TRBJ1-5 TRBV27 CASSFSDSNQPQHF TGTGCCAGCAGTTTTTCGGATAGCAATCAGCCCCAGCATTTT
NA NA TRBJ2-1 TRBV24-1 CATSDFGYNEQFF TGTGCCACCAGTGATTTTGGATACAATGAGCAGTTCTTC
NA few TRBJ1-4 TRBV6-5 CATLPRDGYEKLFF TGTGCCACCCTTCCCCGGGACGGTTATGAAAAACTGTTTTTT
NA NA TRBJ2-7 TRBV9 CASSASGESYEQYF TGTGCCAGCAGCGCCTCAGGGGAATCGTACGAGCAGTACTTC
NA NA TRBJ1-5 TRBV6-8 CASTNLQGAGEYSNQPQHF TGTGCCAGCACAAATCTTCAGGGCGCAGGGGAATATAGCAATCAGCCCCAGCATTTT
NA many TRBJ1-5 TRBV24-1 CATSDSSGVNINQPQHF TGTGCCACCAGTGACTCCTCAGGGGTCAATATCAATCAGCCCCAGCATTTT
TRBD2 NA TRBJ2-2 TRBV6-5 CASSRSTSGNTGELFF TGTGCCAGCAGCCGATCGACTAGCGGAAACACCGGGGAGCTGTTTTTT
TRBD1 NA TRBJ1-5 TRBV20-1 CSATGTGEGNQPQHF TGCAGTGCTACCGGGACAGGGGAGGGCAATCAGCCCCAGCATTTT
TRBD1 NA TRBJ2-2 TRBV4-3 CASSQLQSDRVPGELFF TGCGCCAGCAGCCAACTCCAGAGTGACAGGGTTCCCGGGGAGCTGTTTTTT
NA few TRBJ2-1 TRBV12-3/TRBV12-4 CASLRYNEQFF TGTGCCAGCCTGCGGTACAATGAGCAGTTCTTC
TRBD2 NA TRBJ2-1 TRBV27 CASSLSAAGLYNEQFF TGTGCCAGCAGTTTATCGGCAGCGGGGCTCTACAATGAGCAGTTCTTC
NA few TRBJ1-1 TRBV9 CASSVASGGGTEAFF TGTGCCAGCAGCGTAGCCTCAGGAGGGGGAACTGAAGCTTTCTTT
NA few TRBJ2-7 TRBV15 CATSSGLRVGYEQYF TGTGCCACCAGCAGTGGCCTCCGGGTTGGTTACGAGCAGTACTTC
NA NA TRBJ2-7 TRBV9 CASSVGQATSYEQYF TGTGCCAGCAGCGTAGGACAGGCCACCTCCTACGAGCAGTACTTC
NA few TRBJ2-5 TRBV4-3 CASSQDSRAAQETQYF TGCGCCAGCAGCCAAGATTCCCGGGCGGCCCAAGAGACCCAGTACTTC
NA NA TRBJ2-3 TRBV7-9 CASSLALGPDSAQYF TGTGCCAGCAGCTTAGCGCTCGGGCCGGACAGTGCGCAGTATTTT
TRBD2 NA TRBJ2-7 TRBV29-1 CSVTDDAGGYEQYF TGCAGCGTCACAGACGACGCCGGGGGGTACGAGCAGTACTTC
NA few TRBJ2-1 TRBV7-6 CASSEGFDSYNEQFF TGTGCCAGCAGTGAGGGCTTTGATTCCTACAATGAGCAGTTCTTC
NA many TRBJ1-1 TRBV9 CASSLGVGTEAFF TGTGCCAGCAGCCTAGGCGTAGGCACTGAAGCTTTCTTT
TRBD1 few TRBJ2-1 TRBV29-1 CSVEQGARNEQFF TGCAGCGTTGAACAGGGGGCAAGGAATGAGCAGTTCTTC
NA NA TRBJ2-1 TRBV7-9 CASSLARGRSYNEQFF TGTGCCAGCAGCTTAGCAAGGGGTAGGTCCTACAATGAGCAGTTCTTC
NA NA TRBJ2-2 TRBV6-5 CASSSLNGELFF TGTGCCAGCAGTTCCTTAAACGGGGAGCTGTTTTTT
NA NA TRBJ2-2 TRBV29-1 CSVWKATGELFF TGCAGCGTTTGGAAAGCAACCGGGGAGCTGTTTTTT
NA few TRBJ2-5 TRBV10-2 CATSAAVEGETQYF TGCGCCACCTCCGCTGCGGTAGAGGGAGAGACCCAGTACTTC
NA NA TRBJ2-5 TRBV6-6 CASSTQAETQYF TGTGCCAGCAGTACCCAAGCAGAGACCCAGTACTTC
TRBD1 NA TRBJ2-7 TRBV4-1 CASSQGQGAEEQYF TGCGCCAGCAGCCAAGGACAGGGGGCAGAGGAGCAGTACTTC
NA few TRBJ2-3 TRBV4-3 CASSHSLGRLRSRLGTDTQYF TGCGCCAGCAGCCACTCCCTCGGAAGGCTCCGCAGTCGCCTTGGCACAGATACGCAGTATTTT
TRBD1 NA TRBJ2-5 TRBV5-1 CASSPGQGARETQYF TGCGCCAGCAGCCCCGGACAGGGGGCCCGAGAGACCCAGTACTTC
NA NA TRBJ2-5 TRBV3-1 CASSQAVKTQYF TGTGCCAGCAGCCAAGCGGTAAAGACCCAGTACTTC
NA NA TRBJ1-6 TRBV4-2 CASSQGGGPLHF TGTGCCAGCAGCCAAGGGGGGGGACCCCTCCACTTT
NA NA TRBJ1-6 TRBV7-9 CAPDNSPLHF TGTGCCCCGGATAATTCACCCCTCCACTTT
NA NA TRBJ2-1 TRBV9 CASTPGGRYNEQFF TGTGCCAGCACCCCAGGCGGGCGATACAATGAGCAGTTCTTC
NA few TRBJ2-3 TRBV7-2 CASSYRWGVSTDTQYF TGTGCCAGCAGCTACCGGTGGGGGGTCAGCACAGATACGCAGTATTTT
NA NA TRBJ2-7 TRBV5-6 CASSLAWGGYEQYF TGTGCCAGCAGCTTGGCCTGGGGTGGCTACGAGCAGTACTTC